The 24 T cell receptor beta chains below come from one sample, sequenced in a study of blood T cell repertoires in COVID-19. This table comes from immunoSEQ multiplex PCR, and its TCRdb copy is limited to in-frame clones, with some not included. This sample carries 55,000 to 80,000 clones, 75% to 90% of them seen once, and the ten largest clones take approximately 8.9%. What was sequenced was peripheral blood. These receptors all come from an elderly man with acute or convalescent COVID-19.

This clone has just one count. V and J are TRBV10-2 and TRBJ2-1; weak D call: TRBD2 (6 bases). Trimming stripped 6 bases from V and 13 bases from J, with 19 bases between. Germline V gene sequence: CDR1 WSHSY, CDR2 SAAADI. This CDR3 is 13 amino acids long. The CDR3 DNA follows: TGCGCCAGCAGGAATCCTGGGGGGAGGTCACAGTTCTTC. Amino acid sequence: CASRNPGGRSQFF.

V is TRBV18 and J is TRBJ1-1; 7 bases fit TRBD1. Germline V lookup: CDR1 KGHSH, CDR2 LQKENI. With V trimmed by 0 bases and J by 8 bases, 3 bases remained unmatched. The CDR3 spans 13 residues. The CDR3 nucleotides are TGTGCCAGCTCACCACCGGGACAGAGGGAAGCTTTCTTT. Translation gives CASSPPGQREAFF.

The CDR3 nucleotides are TGTGCCAGCAGCTCATCGGGGGGCGGCACAGATACGCAGTATTTT. It specifies CASSSSGGGTDTQYF. V is TRBV11-2 and J is TRBJ2-3; weak D call: TRBD2 (7 bases). V lost 4 bases to trimming and J lost 1 base, with 12 bases between them. The CDR3 runs 15 residues. Per the germline V gene, CDR1 is SGHAT and CDR2 is FQNNGV.

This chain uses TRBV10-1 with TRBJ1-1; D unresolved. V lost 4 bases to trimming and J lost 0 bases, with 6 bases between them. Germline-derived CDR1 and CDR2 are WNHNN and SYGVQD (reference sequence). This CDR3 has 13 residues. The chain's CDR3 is CASSVYLNTEAFF. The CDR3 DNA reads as TGCGCCAGCAGTGTCTATTTGAACACTGAAGCTTTCTTT.

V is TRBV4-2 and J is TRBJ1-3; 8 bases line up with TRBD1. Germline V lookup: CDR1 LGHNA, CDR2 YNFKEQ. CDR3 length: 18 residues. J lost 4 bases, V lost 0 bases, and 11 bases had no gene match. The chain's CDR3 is CASSQDLSDRAFGNTIYF. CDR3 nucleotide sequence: TGTGCCAGCAGCCAAGACTTATCGGACAGGGCCTTCGGAAACACCATATATTTT.

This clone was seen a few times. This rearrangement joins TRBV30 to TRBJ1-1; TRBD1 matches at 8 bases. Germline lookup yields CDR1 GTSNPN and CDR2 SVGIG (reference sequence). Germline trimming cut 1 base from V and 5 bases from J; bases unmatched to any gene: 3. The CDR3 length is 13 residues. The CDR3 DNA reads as TGTGCCTGGAGTGAACAGGGGGGAACTGAAGCTTTCTTT. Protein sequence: CAWSEQGGTEAFF.

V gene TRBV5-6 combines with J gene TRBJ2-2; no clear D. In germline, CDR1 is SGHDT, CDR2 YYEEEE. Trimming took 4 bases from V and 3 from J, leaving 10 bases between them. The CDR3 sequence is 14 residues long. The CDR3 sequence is CASSPARHTGELFF. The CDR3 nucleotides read TGTGCCAGCAGCCCCGCCAGGCACACCGGGGAGCTGTTTTTT.

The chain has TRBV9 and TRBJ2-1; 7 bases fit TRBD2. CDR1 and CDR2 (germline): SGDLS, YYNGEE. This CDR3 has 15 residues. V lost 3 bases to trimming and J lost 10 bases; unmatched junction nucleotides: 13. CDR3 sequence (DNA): TGTGCCAGCAGCGCGAGGACTGGGAGGGTAGGAGAGCAGTTCTTC. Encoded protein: CASSARTGRVGEQFF.

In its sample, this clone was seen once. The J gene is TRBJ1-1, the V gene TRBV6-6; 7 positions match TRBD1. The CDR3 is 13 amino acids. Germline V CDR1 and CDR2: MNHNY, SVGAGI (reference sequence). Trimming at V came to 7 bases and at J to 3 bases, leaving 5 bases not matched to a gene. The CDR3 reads CASTLTGYTEAFF. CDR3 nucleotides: TGTGCCAGCACCTTGACAGGGTACACTGAAGCTTTCTTT.

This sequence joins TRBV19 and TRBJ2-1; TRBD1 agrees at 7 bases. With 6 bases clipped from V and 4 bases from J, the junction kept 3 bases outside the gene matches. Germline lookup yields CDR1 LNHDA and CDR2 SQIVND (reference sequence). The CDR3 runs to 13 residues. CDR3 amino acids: CASSGDRYNEQFF. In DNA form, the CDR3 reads TGTGCCAGTAGCGGGGACAGATACAATGAGCAGTTCTTC.

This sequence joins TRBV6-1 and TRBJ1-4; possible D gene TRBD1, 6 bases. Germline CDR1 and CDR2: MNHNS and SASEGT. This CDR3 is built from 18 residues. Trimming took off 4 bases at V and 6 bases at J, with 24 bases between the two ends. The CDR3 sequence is CASSGQGRSTLPYEKLFF. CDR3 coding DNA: TGTGCCAGCAGTGGGCAGGGGCGCAGTACCTTACCTTATGAAAAACTGTTTTTT.

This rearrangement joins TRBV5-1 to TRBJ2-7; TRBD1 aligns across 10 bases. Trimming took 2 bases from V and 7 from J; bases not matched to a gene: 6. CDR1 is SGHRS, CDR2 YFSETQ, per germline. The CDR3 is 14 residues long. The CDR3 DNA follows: TGCGCCAGCAGCTTCTCCGGGACAGGGGTTGAGCAGTACTTC. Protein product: CASSFSGTGVEQYF.

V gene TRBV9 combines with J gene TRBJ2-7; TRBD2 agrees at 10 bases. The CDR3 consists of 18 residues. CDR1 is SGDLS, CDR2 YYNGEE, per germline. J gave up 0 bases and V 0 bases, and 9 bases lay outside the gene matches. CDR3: CASSVDSGGPYTSYEQYF. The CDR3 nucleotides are TGTGCCAGCAGCGTAGATAGCGGGGGGCCCTACACCTCCTACGAGCAGTACTTC.

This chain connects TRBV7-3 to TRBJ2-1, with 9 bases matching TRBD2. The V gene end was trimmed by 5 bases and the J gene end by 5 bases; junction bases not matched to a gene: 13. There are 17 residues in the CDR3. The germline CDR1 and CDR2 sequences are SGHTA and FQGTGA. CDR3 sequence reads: CASSPSPGLARNNEQFF. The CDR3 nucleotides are TGTGCCAGCAGCCCCTCACCGGGACTAGCCCGGAACAATGAGCAGTTCTTC.

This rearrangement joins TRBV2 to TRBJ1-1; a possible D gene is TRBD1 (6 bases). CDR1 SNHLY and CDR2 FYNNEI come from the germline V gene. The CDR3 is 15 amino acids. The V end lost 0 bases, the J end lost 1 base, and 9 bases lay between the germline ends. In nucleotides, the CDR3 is TGTGCCAGCAGTGAAGCCGGCAGGGGGAACACTGAAGCTTTCTTT. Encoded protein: CASSEAGRGNTEAFF.

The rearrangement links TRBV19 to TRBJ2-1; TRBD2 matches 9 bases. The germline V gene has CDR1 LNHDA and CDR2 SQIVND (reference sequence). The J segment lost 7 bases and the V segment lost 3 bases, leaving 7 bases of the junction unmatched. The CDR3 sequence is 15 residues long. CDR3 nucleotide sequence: TGTGCCAGTAGTATCCGGGCTAGCGGGAAGAATGAGCAGTTCTTC. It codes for CASSIRASGKNEQFF. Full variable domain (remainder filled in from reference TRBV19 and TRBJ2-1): DGGITQSPKYLFRKEGQNVTLSCEQNLNHDAMYWYRQDPGQGLRLIYYSQIVNDFQKGDIAEGYSVSREKKESFPLTVTSAQKNPTAFYLCASSIRASGKNEQFFGPGTRLTVL.

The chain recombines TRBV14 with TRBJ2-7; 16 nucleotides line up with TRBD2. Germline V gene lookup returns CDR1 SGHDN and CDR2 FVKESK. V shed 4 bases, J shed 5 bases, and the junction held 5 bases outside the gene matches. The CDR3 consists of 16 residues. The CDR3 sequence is CASSPGLAGGPHEQYF. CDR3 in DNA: TGTGCCAGCAGCCCGGGACTAGCGGGAGGGCCTCACGAGCAGTACTTC.

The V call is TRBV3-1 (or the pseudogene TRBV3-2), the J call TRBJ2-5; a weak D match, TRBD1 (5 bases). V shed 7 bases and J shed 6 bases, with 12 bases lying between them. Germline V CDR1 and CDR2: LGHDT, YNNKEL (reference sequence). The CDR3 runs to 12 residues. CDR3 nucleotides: TGTGCCAGCAAAGGCCCGGACAAGACCCAGTACTTC. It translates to CASKGPDKTQYF.

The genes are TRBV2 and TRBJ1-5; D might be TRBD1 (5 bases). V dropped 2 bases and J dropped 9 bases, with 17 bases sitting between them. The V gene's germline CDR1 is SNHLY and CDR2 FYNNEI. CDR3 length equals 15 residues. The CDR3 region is CASSEIEGRRGPQHF. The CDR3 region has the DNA TGTGCCAGCAGTGAAATAGAGGGGAGGAGGGGGCCCCAGCATTTT. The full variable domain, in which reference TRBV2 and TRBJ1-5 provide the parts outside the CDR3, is EPEVTQTPSHQVTQMGQEVILRCVPISNHLYFYWYRQILGQKVEFLVSFYNNEISEKSEIFDDQFSVERPDGSNFTLKIRSTKLEDSAMYFCASSEIEGRRGPQHFGDGTRLSIL.

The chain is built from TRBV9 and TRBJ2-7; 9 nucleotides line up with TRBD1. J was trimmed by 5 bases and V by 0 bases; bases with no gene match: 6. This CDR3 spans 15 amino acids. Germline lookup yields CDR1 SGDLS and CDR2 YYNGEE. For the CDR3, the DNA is TGTGCCAGCAGCGTAGTTGGGACAGGGCCCCACGAGCAGTACTTC. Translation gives CASSVVGTGPHEQYF.

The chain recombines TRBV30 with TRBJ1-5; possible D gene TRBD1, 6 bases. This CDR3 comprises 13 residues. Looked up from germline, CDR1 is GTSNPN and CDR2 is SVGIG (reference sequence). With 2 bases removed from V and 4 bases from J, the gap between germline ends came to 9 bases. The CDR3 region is CAWSPQGNQPQHF. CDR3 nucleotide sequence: TGTGCCTGGAGTCCACAGGGAAATCAGCCCCAGCATTTT.

The CDR3 is CASSPSSGRALLGELFF. CDR3 in DNA: TGTGCCAGCAGCCCCAGTAGCGGGAGGGCCTTGTTAGGGGAGCTGTTTTTT. The rearrangement joins TRBV7-6 to TRBJ2-2; 11 nucleotides agree with TRBD2. CDR1 and CDR2 from the germline V gene are SGHVS and FNYEAQ. V shed 5 bases, J shed 8 bases, and the junction held 13 bases outside the gene matches. The CDR3 has 17 amino acids.

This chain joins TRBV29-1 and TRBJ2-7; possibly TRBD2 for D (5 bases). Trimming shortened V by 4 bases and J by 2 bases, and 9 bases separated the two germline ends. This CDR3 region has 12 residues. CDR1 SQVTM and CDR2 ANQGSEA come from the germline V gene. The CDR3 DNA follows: TGCAGCGTTGCCGACGGGGCCTACGAGCAGTACTTC. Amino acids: CSVADGAYEQYF.

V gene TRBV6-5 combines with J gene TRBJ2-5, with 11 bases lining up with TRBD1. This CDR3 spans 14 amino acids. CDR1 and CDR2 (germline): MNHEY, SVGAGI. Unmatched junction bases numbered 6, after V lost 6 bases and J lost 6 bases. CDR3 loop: CASSRTGGWKTQYF. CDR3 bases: TGTGCCAGCAGCCGGACAGGGGGCTGGAAGACCCAGTACTTC.